Below, one TCR beta chain is given with its context. This entry comes from a study of blood T cell repertoires in COVID-19. Trimming cost V 7 bases and J 4 bases, with 15 bases left between them. Germline V gene data show CDR1 as MNHEY and CDR2 as SMNVEV (reference sequence). This CDR3 has 14 amino acids. Assay: immunoSEQ multiplex PCR; the TCRdb copy retains only in-frame clones and omits some. This table has around 100,000 clones, about 84% appearing once. The sequencing input was peripheral blood. This sequence was found in a human donor in a cohort sampled during active COVID-19. V and J are TRBV27 and TRBJ2-3; tentative D call: TRBD2 (6 bases). The CDR3 coding sequence is TGTGCCAGCATTCGGACGGGGAGGCCAGATACGCAGTATTTT. Protein sequence: CASIRTGRPDTQYF.